The 26 T cell receptor beta chains in this list originate from one sample, sequenced in a study of cytomegalovirus exposure and HLA in healthy donors. Produced via immunoSEQ multiplex PCR; TCRdb's table is partial and in-frame only. Of 98,000 or so clones in the sample, around 95% are singletons; the top ten hold 0.67%. The specimen was PBMCs. The receptor set was obtained from a woman under 30 in good health and CMV-seronegative.

The J gene is TRBJ2-3, the V gene TRBV10-3; 12 nucleotides agree with TRBD2. CDR3 length equals 13 residues. From germline, CDR1 is ENHRY and CDR2 SYGVKD. V was clipped by 5 bases and J by 11 bases; unmatched bases: 5. In nucleotides, the CDR3 is TGTGCCATCAGTCTAGCGGGGGGGCCTAGGCAGTATTTT. As protein: CAISLAGGPRQYF.

The chain employs TRBV7-9 and TRBJ2-3; 8 positions match TRBD1. The J segment lost 5 bases and the V segment lost 5 bases, leaving 6 bases of the junction unmatched. Looked up from germline, CDR1 is SEHNR and CDR2 is FQNEAQ (reference sequence). There are 14 residues in the CDR3. CDR3 bases: TGTGCCAGCAGCGCACGGACAGGGATAGATACGCAGTATTTT. This encodes CASSARTGIDTQYF.

The chain couples TRBV28 to TRBJ2-7, with 10 bases matching TRBD1. CDR3 size: 14 residues. Losses at the gene ends were 5 bases for V and 4 bases for J; bases not matched to a gene: 5. Germline-derived CDR1 and CDR2 are MDHEN and SYDVKM. CDR3 protein: CASSLTGGEYEQYF. CDR3 nucleotides: TGTGCCAGCAGTCTGACAGGGGGCGAGTACGAGCAGTACTTC.

The chain has TRBV28 and TRBJ2-7; 12 nucleotides match TRBD1. This CDR3 comprises 15 residues. Germline values: CDR1 MDHEN, CDR2 SYDVKM. Trimming removed 5 bases from V and 7 bases from J; junction bases left unmatched: 9. The CDR3 bases are TGTGCCAGCAGTCCAACCGGGACAGGGGGCGTTGAGCAGTACTTC. This codes for CASSPTGTGGVEQYF.

The rearrangement uses TRBV7-8 and TRBJ2-5, with 11 bases that match TRBD2. Per germline, CDR1 SGHVS and CDR2 FQNEAQ. This CDR3 is built from 18 residues. V dropped 0 bases and J dropped 2; count of bases not matched to a gene: 8. The CDR3 here is CASSLAPLVAGGQETQYF. CDR3 DNA: TGTGCCAGCAGCTTAGCCCCTTTAGTAGCGGGGGGGCAAGAGACCCAGTACTTC.

This chain joins TRBV27 and TRBJ2-3; no definite D call. Per the germline V gene, CDR1 is MNHEY and CDR2 is SMNVEV (reference sequence). V was trimmed by 2 bases and J by 4 bases, leaving 4 bases between them. The CDR3 loop spans 12 amino acids. The CDR3 sequence: CASSLPADTQYF. CDR3 sequence (DNA): TGTGCCAGCAGTTTACCCGCAGATACGCAGTATTTT.

The chain combines TRBV27 with TRBJ1-4; no reliable D call. From germline, CDR1 is MNHEY and CDR2 SMNVEV (reference sequence). The CDR3 loop spans 15 amino acids. Trimming pared 5 bases from V and 6 bases from J, leaving 16 bases between. The CDR3 DNA sequence: TGTGCCAGCAGTCCCCCCGAGGGTTGGGATGAAAAACTGTTTTTT. It codes for CASSPPEGWDEKLFF.

J is TRBJ2-7 and V is TRBV29-1, with 10 positions matching TRBD1. Germline CDR1 and CDR2: SQVTM and ANQGSEA. The CDR3 extends over 14 amino acids. Trimming took 7 bases from V and 0 from J; bases not matched to a gene: 6. The CDR3 sequence: CSAIGTGVSYEQYF. As DNA, the CDR3 is TGCAGCGCAATCGGGACAGGGGTCTCCTACGAGCAGTACTTC.

This chain connects TRBV7-2 to TRBJ2-1; tentative D call: TRBD2 (6 bases). Germline V CDR1 and CDR2: SGHTA, FQGNSA. This CDR3 spans 12 amino acids. Trimming cost V 5 bases and J 8 bases, with 10 bases left between them. CDR3 residues: CASSRGLYEQFF. The CDR3, as DNA: TGTGCCAGCAGCCGTGGACTATATGAGCAGTTCTTC.

This clone came up once. The chain links TRBV28 to TRBJ2-1; weak D call: TRBD1 (6 bases). This CDR3 region has 13 residues. Germline V gene lookup returns CDR1 MDHEN and CDR2 SYDVKM. Trimming took off 4 bases at V and 4 bases at J, with 8 bases between the two ends. The CDR3 spells CASSSGHYNEQFF. DNA for the CDR3: TGTGCCAGCAGTTCGGGACATTACAATGAGCAGTTCTTC.

The rearrangement uses TRBV27 and TRBJ2-3, with 7 bases aligning to TRBD2. The V segment lost 2 bases and the J segment 1 base; nucleotides outside the gene matches: 3. Germline V gene data show CDR1 as MNHEY and CDR2 as SMNVEV (reference sequence). CDR3 length: 15 amino acids. The DNA of the CDR3 is TGTGCCAGCAGTTTACCTGGGAGGGGCACAGATACGCAGTATTTT. It yields the protein CASSLPGRGTDTQYF.

A single count supports this clone. V gene TRBV18 combines with J gene TRBJ2-4; D perhaps matches TRBD2 (6 bases). Germline V gene lookup returns CDR1 KGHSH and CDR2 LQKENI. Trimming took off 4 bases at V and 0 bases at J, with 16 bases between the two ends. CDR3 size: 17 residues. The DNA for the CDR3 is TGTGCCAGCTCACGCCTTGGCGGGGACTTAGCCAAAAACATTCAGTACTTC. It is translated as CASSRLGGDLAKNIQYF. The entire variable domain, with the rest obtained from reference TRBV18 and TRBJ2-4, is as follows: NAGVMQNPRHLVRRRGQEARLRCSPMKGHSHVYWYRQLPEEGLKFMVYLQKENIIDESGMPKERFSAEFPKEGPSILRIQQVVRGDSAAYFCASSRLGGDLAKNIQYFGAGTRLSVL.

This clone was seen a single time. The rearrangement joins TRBV10-2 to TRBJ2-3; 13 bases map to TRBD2. CDR1 WSHSY and CDR2 SAAADI come from the germline V gene. The CDR3 extends over 14 amino acids. The V gene end was trimmed by 6 bases and the J gene end by 9 bases; junction bases not matched to a gene: 6. CDR3 in amino acids: CASRLAGGLGTQYF. The CDR3, as DNA: TGCGCCAGCAGACTAGCGGGGGGGCTAGGCACGCAGTATTTT.

This chain joins TRBV13 and TRBJ2-7, with 7 bases fitting TRBD2. The junction had 6 bases not matched to a gene; V was cut back by 0 bases and J by 4 bases. CDR3 length equals 15 residues. Germline lookup yields CDR1 PRHDT and CDR2 FYEKMQ (reference sequence). The CDR3 loop is CASSLGLADLYEQYF. Here the CDR3 DNA reads TGTGCCAGCAGCTTAGGCCTAGCGGACTTGTACGAGCAGTACTTC.

The chain combines TRBV7-3 with TRBJ2-3; 10 positions agree with TRBD2. Germline V gene lookup returns CDR1 SGHTA and CDR2 FQGTGA. The V gene end was trimmed by 5 bases and the J gene end by 2 bases; junction bases not matched to a gene: 4. This CDR3 is built from 15 residues. CDR3 in DNA: TGTGCCAGCAGCCCTAGCGGGGGACCCACAGATACGCAGTATTTT. It translates to CASSPSGGPTDTQYF.

This chain links TRBV5-1 with TRBJ2-1; 12 nucleotides align to TRBD2. The CDR3 consists of 17 residues. Trimming at V came to 4 bases and at J to 6 bases, leaving 11 bases not matched to a gene. Germline V gene lookup returns CDR1 SGHRS and CDR2 YFSETQ. The CDR3 DNA reads TGCGCCAGCAGCAATGGGGCTAGCGGGGGGGCCTTCAATGAGCAGTTCTTC. Translation gives CASSNGASGGAFNEQFF.

This chain connects TRBV6-1 to TRBJ1-1; 9 bases are a match to TRBD1. Germline V CDR1 and CDR2: MNHNS, SASEGT. The J segment lost 4 bases and the V segment lost 2 bases, leaving 5 bases of the junction unmatched. The CDR3 length is 15 residues. The CDR3 is CASSESWTGATEAFF. The CDR3 nucleotides read TGTGCCAGCAGTGAATCGTGGACAGGGGCCACTGAAGCTTTCTTT.

The chain is built from TRBV11-1 and TRBJ1-1, with no clear D. The CDR3 sequence is 13 residues long. Germline V gene lookup returns CDR1 SGHAT and CDR2 FQDESV (reference sequence). V shed 5 bases and J shed 1 base, with 8 bases lying between them. The CDR3 loop reads CASSITENTEAFF. The CDR3 nucleotides read TGTGCCAGCAGCATTACAGAGAACACTGAAGCTTTCTTT.

The rearrangement uses TRBV18 and TRBJ1-6; 7 nucleotides align to TRBD1. V trimming: 6 bases; J trimming: 6 bases; junction bases outside the gene matches: 8. The V gene's germline CDR1 is KGHSH and CDR2 LQKENI. The CDR3 sequence is 15 residues long. The CDR3 region has the DNA TGTGCCAGCTCTTTGGACAGGCAAATTAATTCACCCCTCCACTTT. Residues: CASSLDRQINSPLHF. Filled out from reference TRBV18 and TRBJ1-6, the complete variable domain reads NAGVMQNPRHLVRRRGQEARLRCSPMKGHSHVYWYRQLPEEGLKFMVYLQKENIIDESGMPKERFSAEFPKEGPSILRIQQVVRGDSAAYFCASSLDRQINSPLHFGNGTRLTVT.

Notes on this clone: The sample carries other DNA sequences with the same CDR3. V usage is TRBV7-6 and J usage is TRBJ2-1; 14 positions agree with TRBD2. Germline CDR1 SGHVS, CDR2 FNYEAQ. The ends lost 2 bases at V and 10 bases at J; junction bases unmatched: 4. The CDR3 sequence is 15 residues long. The CDR3: CASSLSTSGGEEQFF. The CDR3 DNA is TGTGCCAGCAGCTTATCGACTAGCGGGGGGGAAGAGCAGTTCTTC. The variable domain in full, completed from reference TRBV7-6 and TRBJ2-1, reads GAGVSQSPRYKVTKRGQDVALRCDPISGHVSLYWYRQALGQGPEFLTYFNYEAQQDKSGLPNDRFSAERPEGSISTLTIQRTEQRDSAMYRCASSLSTSGGEEQFFGPGTRLTVL.

This clone was observed once. The V gene is TRBV15, the J gene TRBJ1-1, with 7 nucleotides matching TRBD1. With V trimmed by 8 bases and J by 1 base, 10 bases remained unmatched. The germline V gene encodes CDR1 LNHNV and CDR2 YYDKDF (reference sequence). The CDR3 sequence is 15 residues long. The CDR3 DNA reads as TGTGCCACCGTGGACAGGACCAGCCCGAACACTGAAGCTTTCTTT. Translation: CATVDRTSPNTEAFF. Drawing the rest from reference TRBV15 and TRBJ1-1, the complete variable domain is DAMVIQNPRYQVTQFGKPVTLSCSQTLNHNVMYWYQQKSSQAPKLLFHYYDKDFNNEADTPDNFQSRRPNTSFCFLDIRSPGLGDTAMYLCATVDRTSPNTEAFFGQGTRLTVV.

As to this clone: Other nucleotide sequences from this sample produce the same CDR3. This chain links TRBV5-1 with TRBJ1-2; D possibly corresponds to TRBD1 (5 bases). Deletions cut 0 bases from V and 8 bases from J, with 11 bases between. The CDR3 has 13 residues. Germline assignment: CDR1 SGHRS and CDR2 YFSETQ. CDR3 residues: CASSLGQGRGYTF. In DNA form, the CDR3 reads TGCGCCAGCAGCTTGGGGCAGGGTAGGGGCTACACCTTC.

Regarding this clone: One end of the junction does not line up with germline, which may come from a read error. V usage is TRBV7-7 and J usage is TRBJ2-3; 8 bases align to TRBD2. Germline V gene lookup returns CDR1 SSHAT and CDR2 FNYEAQ (reference sequence). The CDR3 runs 18 residues. Written as DNA, the CDR3 is TGTGCTAGCAGCCGCGGGGCGGGGGGTCCCCTTAGCACAGATACGCAGTATTTT. This gives the protein CASSRGAGGPLSTDTQYF.

The chain is built from TRBV19 and TRBJ1-1; D ambiguous. The V and J ends lost 5 bases and 0 bases respectively, with 7 bases between them. CDR1 is LNHDA, CDR2 SQIVND, per germline (reference sequence). CDR3 length equals 13 residues. CDR3 DNA: TGTGCCAGTAGTTCAGGTATGAACACTGAAGCTTTCTTT. Its translation is CASSSGMNTEAFF.

The V call is TRBV7-6, the J call TRBJ2-1; TRBD1 matches at 8 bases. The CDR3 length is 15 residues. Looked up from germline, CDR1 is SGHVS and CDR2 is FNYEAQ. The J segment lost 10 bases and the V segment lost 2 bases, leaving 10 bases of the junction unmatched. The CDR3, as DNA: TGTGCCAGCAGCTTACAGGGGGCCGGCTTGGGGGAGCAGTTCTTC. Translated: CASSLQGAGLGEQFF.

The rearrangement uses TRBV30 and TRBJ1-1; the D is unclear. The V end lost 5 bases, the J end lost 2 bases, and 12 bases lay between the germline ends. Looked up from germline, CDR1 is GTSNPN and CDR2 is SVGIG (reference sequence). The CDR3 is made up of 13 amino acids. CDR3 sequence (DNA): TGTGCCTGGCACGGGATAGGTAACACTGAAGCTTTCTTT. The encoded protein is CAWHGIGNTEAFF.